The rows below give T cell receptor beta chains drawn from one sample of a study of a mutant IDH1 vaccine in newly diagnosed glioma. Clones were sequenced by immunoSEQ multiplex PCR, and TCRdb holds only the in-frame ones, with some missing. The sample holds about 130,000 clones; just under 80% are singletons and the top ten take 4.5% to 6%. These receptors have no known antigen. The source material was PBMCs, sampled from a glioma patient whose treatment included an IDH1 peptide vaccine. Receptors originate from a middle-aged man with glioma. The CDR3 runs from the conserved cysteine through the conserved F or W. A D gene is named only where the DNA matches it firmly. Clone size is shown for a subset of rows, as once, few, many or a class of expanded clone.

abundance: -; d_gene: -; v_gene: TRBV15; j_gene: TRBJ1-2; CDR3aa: CATSRDVGGYGYTF; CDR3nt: TGTGCCACCAGCAGAGATGTCGGGGGCTATGGCTACACCTTC
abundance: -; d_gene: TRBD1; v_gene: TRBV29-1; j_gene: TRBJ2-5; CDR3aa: CSAPGQGVFQETQYF; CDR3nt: TGCAGCGCCCCGGGACAGGGGGTCTTCCAAGAGACCCAGTACTTC
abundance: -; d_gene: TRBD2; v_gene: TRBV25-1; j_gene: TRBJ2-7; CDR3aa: CASREAGKQYF; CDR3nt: TGTGCCAGCCGGGAAGCGGGGAAGCAGTACTTC
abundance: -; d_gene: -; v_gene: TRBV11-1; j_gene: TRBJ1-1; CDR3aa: CASSLMGGIEAFF; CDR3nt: TGTGCCAGCAGCTTAATGGGCGGAATTGAAGCTTTCTTT
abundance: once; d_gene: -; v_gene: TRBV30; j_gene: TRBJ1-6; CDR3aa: CACDSRSPLHF; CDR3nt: TGTGCCTGTGACAGTAGGTCACCCCTCCACTTT
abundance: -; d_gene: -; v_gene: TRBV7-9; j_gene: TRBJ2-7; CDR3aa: CASSLTDSYEQYF; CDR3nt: TGTGCCAGCAGCTTGACGGACTCCTACGAGCAGTACTTC
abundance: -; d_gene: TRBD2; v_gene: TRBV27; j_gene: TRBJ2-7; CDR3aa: CASSQGPGRDYEQYF; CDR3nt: TGTGCCAGCAGTCAGGGACCCGGGAGGGACTACGAGCAGTACTTC
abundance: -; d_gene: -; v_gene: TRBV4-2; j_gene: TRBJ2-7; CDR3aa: CASSQDFLGILSSYEQYF; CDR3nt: TGTGCCAGCAGCCAAGATTTTCTAGGGATACTGAGCTCCTACGAGCAGTACTTC
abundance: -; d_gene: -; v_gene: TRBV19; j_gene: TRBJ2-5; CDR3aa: CASSLQSRGETQYF; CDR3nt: TGTGCCAGTAGTCTGCAGTCGAGGGGGGAGACCCAGTACTTC
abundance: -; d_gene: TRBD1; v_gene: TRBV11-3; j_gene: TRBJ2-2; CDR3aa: CASSPGTAGELFF; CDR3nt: TGTGCCAGCAGCCCGGGGACAGCCGGGGAGCTGTTTTTT
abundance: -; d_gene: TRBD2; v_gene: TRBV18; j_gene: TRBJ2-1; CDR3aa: CASSPLAGGYSYNEQFF; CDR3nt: TGTGCCAGCTCACCACTAGCGGGGGGCTACTCCTACAATGAGCAGTTCTTC
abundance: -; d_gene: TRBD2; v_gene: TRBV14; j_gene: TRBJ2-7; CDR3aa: CASSHGLAGPYEQYF; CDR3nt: TGTGCCAGCAGCCACGGACTAGCGGGGCCCTACGAGCAGTACTTC
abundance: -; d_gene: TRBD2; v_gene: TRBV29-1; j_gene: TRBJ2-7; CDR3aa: CSVEGLAGGYEQYF; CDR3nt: TGCAGCGTTGAAGGGCTAGCGGGAGGGTACGAGCAGTACTTC